The clone carrying this T cell receptor beta chain came up once. Antigen: not known. The entry originates in a study of post-analysis software for immune sequencing data. Prepared libraries of TCR beta cDNA carried unique molecular identifiers. TCRdb recomputed calls from the PCR reads with MiXCR, one row per CDR3 protein. This table holds some 500,000 distinct CDR3 sequences, less than 45% found once. This CDR3 is 13 amino acids long. Germline CDR1 reads DFQATT; CDR2 reads SNEGSKA (reference sequence). Germline trimming cut 4 bases from V and 3 bases from J; bases unmatched to any gene: 4. Study-wide results and caveats: The five TRBV segments detected at higher frequency in patients than in controls included TRBV5-6, TRBV5-1 and TRBV20-1.

The receptor comes from a girl between 10 and 17 years old with multiple sclerosis. The sample comprised blood. The J gene is TRBJ2-5, the V gene TRBV20-1, with TRBD1 matching over 8 bases. The CDR3 sequence is CSATRTGKETQYF. CDR3 sequence (DNA): TGCAGTGCTACCCGGACAGGGAAAGAGACCCAGTACTTC.